The source of this T cell receptor beta chain is a study of a mutant IDH1 vaccine in newly diagnosed glioma. Profiling relied on immunoSEQ multiplex PCR, and the TCRdb table lists in-frame clones only, not all of them. The data contain some 38,000 clones, 78% of them singletons. Of note for this clone: Antigen: not known.

The time point: baseline, week 1 (first vaccination visit). As to treatment: pre-vaccination baseline after standard-of-care therapy. Diagnosis in the donors showed new WHO grade 3 or 4 astrocytomas that were IDH1-mutant and ATRX-lost. Study-wide findings and caveats: Any relationship between pseudoprogression and changes in top peripheral T cell clonotypes seemed absent.

The clonotype originates from a man aged 35 to 55 with glioma. Some clones in this sample may be carry-over from other donors' samples. This specimen consisted of PBMCs, obtained from a glioma patient treated with radiotherapy, temozolomide or both.

CDR3 protein: CASSLPEGGAFF. As DNA, the CDR3 is TGTGCCAGCAGCTTACCCGAGGGGGGAGCTTTCTTT. The chain employs TRBV7-8 and TRBJ1-1; D possibly corresponds to TRBD1 (6 bases). The CDR3 sequence is 12 residues long. The V end lost 2 bases, the J end lost 10 bases, and 11 bases lay between the germline ends. Germline V gives CDR1 SGHVS, CDR2 FQNEAQ.